These 5 T cell receptor beta chains came from one sample sequenced in a study of blood T cell repertoires in COVID-19. Clones were sequenced by immunoSEQ multiplex PCR, and TCRdb holds only the in-frame ones, with some missing. The sample shows tens of thousands of clones, about four fifths of them seen only once. Sequenced material: peripheral blood. The receptors derive from a human donor in a cohort sampled during active COVID-19.

The J gene is TRBJ2-3, the V gene TRBV15; the match to TRBD2 covers 9 bases. The germline gives CDR1 LNHNV, CDR2 YYDKDF (reference sequence). The CDR3 totals 16 residues. J lost 2 bases, V lost 5 bases, and 8 bases had no gene match. CDR3 in amino acids: CATSGSSGGTTDTQYF. CDR3 bases: TGTGCCACCAGCGGAAGTAGCGGGGGTACCACAGATACGCAGTATTTT.

The chain links TRBV6-5 to TRBJ2-7, with D possibly TRBD1 on 6 matching bases. The CDR3 sequence is 15 residues long. In germline, CDR1 is MNHEY, CDR2 SVGAGI. Trimming took 7 bases from V and 4 from J, leaving 20 bases between them. The DNA of the CDR3 is TGTGCCAGCACCCAAGGACAGCTCGTCAGTTACGAGCAGTACTTC. Translating gives CASTQGQLVSYEQYF.

The CDR3 coding sequence is TGTGCCAGCAGCTTGGGTTCAGGGCCTTATAATTCACCCCTCCACTTT. Its translation is CASSLGSGPYNSPLHF. This chain connects TRBV11-2 to TRBJ1-6; maybe TRBD1 (5 bases). Germline lookup yields CDR1 SGHAT and CDR2 FQNNGV. Trimming took 3 bases from V and 4 from J, leaving 13 bases between them. The CDR3 totals 16 residues.

CDR3 loop: CASSLEEGSPLHF. CDR3 nucleotide sequence: TGTGCCAGCAGTTTGGAGGAGGGTTCACCCCTCCACTTT. V gene TRBV12-3 or TRBV12-4 combines with J gene TRBJ1-6; no reliable D call. The length of the CDR3 is 13 residues. V lost 3 bases and J 9 bases, leaving 9 bases between the germline ends.

The V and J genes are TRBV30 and TRBJ2-3, with D hard to call. Germline lookup yields CDR1 GTSNPN and CDR2 SVGIG (reference sequence). This CDR3 has 14 amino acids. Trimming removed 2 bases at V and 0 bases at J, with 9 bases between. The CDR3 loop reads CAWSPLASTDTQYF. The CDR3 DNA reads as TGTGCCTGGAGTCCCCTGGCTAGCACAGATACGCAGTATTTT.